The rows below give T cell receptor beta chains drawn from one sample of a study of blood T cell repertoires in COVID-19. TCRdb keeps only in-frame clones here, not all; method: immunoSEQ multiplex PCR. The data hold under 45,000 clones, with approximately 82% observed a single time. The sequencing input was peripheral blood. The receptors stem from an elderly woman with active or convalescent COVID-19. The conserved cysteine and the conserved F or W are not part of the CDR3 here. A D gene is named only where the DNA matches it firmly.

D gene: TRBD2; J gene: TRBJ2-2; V gene: TRBV7-9; CDR3 protein: ASSQPTSGSDTGELF
D gene: NA; J gene: TRBJ1-6; V gene: TRBV6-6; CDR3 protein: ASSLENSPLH
D gene: NA; J gene: TRBJ2-7; V gene: TRBV4-1; CDR3 protein: ASSQESGALDEQY
D gene: NA; J gene: TRBJ1-2; V gene: TRBV5-4; CDR3 protein: ASSSSGAVNYGYT
D gene: TRBD1; J gene: TRBJ1-2; V gene: TRBV28; CDR3 protein: ASSFMGQRYNYGYT
D gene: NA; J gene: TRBJ1-5; V gene: TRBV30; CDR3 protein: AWERGSNQPQH
D gene: TRBD2; J gene: TRBJ2-7; V gene: TRBV7-2; CDR3 protein: ASSFTGTSLAYEQY
D gene: NA; J gene: TRBJ2-1; V gene: TRBV4-1; CDR3 protein: ASSLTRTGPYNEQF
D gene: NA; J gene: TRBJ1-4; V gene: TRBV27; CDR3 protein: ASSLGGYAEKLF
D gene: TRBD1; J gene: TRBJ1-3; V gene: TRBV5-6; CDR3 protein: ASSQRQGDGNTIY
D gene: TRBD2; J gene: TRBJ2-7; V gene: TRBV6-5; CDR3 protein: ASTIAGPYEQY
D gene: TRBD2; J gene: TRBJ2-5; V gene: TRBV5-1; CDR3 protein: ASSSGDRGVDQY
D gene: NA; J gene: TRBJ2-1; V gene: TRBV10-3; CDR3 protein: AISSLSSYNEQF
D gene: TRBD2; J gene: TRBJ2-2; V gene: TRBV5-1; CDR3 protein: ASSLSGRYTGELF